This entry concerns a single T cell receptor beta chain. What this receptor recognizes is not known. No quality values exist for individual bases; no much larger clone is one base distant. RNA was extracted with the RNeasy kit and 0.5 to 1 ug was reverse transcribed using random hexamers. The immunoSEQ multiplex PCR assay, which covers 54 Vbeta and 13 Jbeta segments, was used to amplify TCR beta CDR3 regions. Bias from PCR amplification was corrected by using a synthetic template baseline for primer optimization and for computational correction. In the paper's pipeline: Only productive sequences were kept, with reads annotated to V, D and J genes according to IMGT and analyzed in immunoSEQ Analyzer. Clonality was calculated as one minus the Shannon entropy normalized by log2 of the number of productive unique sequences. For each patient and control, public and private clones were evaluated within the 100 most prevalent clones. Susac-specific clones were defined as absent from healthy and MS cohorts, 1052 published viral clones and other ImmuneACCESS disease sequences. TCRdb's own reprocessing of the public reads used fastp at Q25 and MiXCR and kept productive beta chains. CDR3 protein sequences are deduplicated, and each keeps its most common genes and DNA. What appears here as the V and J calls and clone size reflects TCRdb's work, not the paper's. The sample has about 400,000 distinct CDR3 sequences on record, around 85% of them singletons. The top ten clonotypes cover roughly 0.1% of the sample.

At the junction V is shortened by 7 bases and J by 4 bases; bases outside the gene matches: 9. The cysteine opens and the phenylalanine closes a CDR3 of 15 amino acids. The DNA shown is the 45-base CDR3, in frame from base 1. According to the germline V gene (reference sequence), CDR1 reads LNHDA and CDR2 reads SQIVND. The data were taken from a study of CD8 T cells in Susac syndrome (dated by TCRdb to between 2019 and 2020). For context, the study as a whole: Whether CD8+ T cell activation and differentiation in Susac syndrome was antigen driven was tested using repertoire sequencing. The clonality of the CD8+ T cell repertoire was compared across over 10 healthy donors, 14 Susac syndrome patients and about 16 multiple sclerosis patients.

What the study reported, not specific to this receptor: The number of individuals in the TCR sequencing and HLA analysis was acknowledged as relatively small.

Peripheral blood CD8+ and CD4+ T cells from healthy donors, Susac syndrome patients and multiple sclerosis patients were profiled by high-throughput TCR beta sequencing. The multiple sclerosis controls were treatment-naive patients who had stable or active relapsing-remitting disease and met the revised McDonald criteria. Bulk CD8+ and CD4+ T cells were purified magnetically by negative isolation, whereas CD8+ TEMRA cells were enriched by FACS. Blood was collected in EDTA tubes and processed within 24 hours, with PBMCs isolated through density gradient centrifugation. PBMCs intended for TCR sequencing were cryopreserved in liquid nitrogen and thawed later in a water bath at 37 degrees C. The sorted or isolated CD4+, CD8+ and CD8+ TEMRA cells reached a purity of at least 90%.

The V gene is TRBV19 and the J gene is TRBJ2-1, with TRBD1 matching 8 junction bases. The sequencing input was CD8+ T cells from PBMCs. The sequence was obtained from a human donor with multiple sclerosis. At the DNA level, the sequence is TGTGCCAGTACCGCCGGAGGACAGGGATACAATGAGCAGTTCTTC. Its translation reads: CASTAGGQGYNEQFF.